The text below deals with one TCR beta chain. Its antigen is not identified. Germline trimming cut 7 bases from V and 4 bases from J; bases unmatched to any gene: 5. Germline V gene lookup returns CDR1 SQVTM and CDR2 ANQGSEA. This CDR3 is built from 13 residues. Regarding treatment: roughly 20 received Ad26.COV2.S at low or high dose, single or two shots; roughly 5 received placebo; per-sample allocation not given. Repertoires come from day 63 after the first vaccine or placebo injection. Boston provided a donor who was an adult aged 18-55 years. This record belongs to a study of Ad26.COV2.S vaccination and SARS-CoV-2 variants. At the level of the study: Within the COV1001 Ad26.COV2.S trial arm, the donor was enrolled. Donor got 5x10^10 or 1x10^11 viral particles of Ad26.COV2.S. Study conclusions and caveats: An underestimation of total T cell responses may have resulted from the TCR breadth and depth analyses.

Data came from immunoSEQ multiplex PCR; TCRdb stores just in-frame clones and leaves some out. Of 300,000 to 400,000 clones in the sample, roughly 88% were seen once. The input for sequencing was peripheral blood, taken in a trial of Ad26.COV2.S vaccine versus placebo. The V call is TRBV29-1, the J call TRBJ1-3; 9 nucleotides line up with TRBD1. This TCR was sampled from a person between 18 and 59 years old who received the Ad26.COV2.S COVID-19 vaccine or a placebo. The CDR3 DNA follows: TGCAGCGCCGGACAGGGGATAGGAAACACCATATATTTT. This codes for CSAGQGIGNTIYF.